The 10 T cell receptor beta chains listed next were all sequenced from one sample in a study of Ad26.COV2.S vaccination and SARS-CoV-2 variants (dated by TCRdb to the early 2020s). Libraries were made using the immunoSEQ multiplex PCR assay. TCRdb took over this immuneACCESS table, retaining in-frame rearrangements with V and J assigned. Such tables are incomplete; in checked studies, under half of the missing clones stem from an unresolved V gene, and the remainder is unexplained. This sample has some 500,000 clones in its table, and 89% of those were observed once. Approximately 2.5% of the sample is taken by the ten largest. Reading the label with the study, this specimen's treatment or condition is: about 20 received Ad26.COV2.S at low or high dose, single or two shots; roughly five received placebo; per-sample allocation not given. Repertoires of vaccine and placebo recipients were sequenced from samples taken on day 63 after the first injection.

The sequencing here drew on peripheral blood, taken in a trial of Ad26.COV2.S vaccine versus placebo. Source of these receptors: a person aged 18-60 years who received the Ad26.COV2.S COVID-19 vaccine or a placebo.

In nucleotides, the CDR3 is TGTGCCAGCAGCCCAGATGGGCTAGCGGGGATTCTTGAGCAGTTCTTC. It specifies CASSPDGLAGILEQFF. The chain carries TRBV7-2 and TRBJ2-1; TRBD2 agrees at 9 bases. V trimming: 5 bases; J trimming: 9 bases; junction bases outside the gene matches: 14. Germline CDR1 and CDR2: SGHTA and FQGNSA. CDR3 length equals 16 residues.

This clone was detected only a few times. V is TRBV5-1 and J is TRBJ1-2, with 9 bases identical to TRBD1. The CDR3 has 17 residues. Germline V CDR1 and CDR2: SGHRS, YFSETQ. The ends lost 4 bases at V and 4 bases at J; junction bases unmatched: 14. Here the CDR3 reads CASSRGDRVLPSYGYTF. CDR3 DNA sequence: TGCGCCAGCAGCCGAGGGGACAGGGTGCTTCCCTCCTATGGCTACACCTTC.

The chain recombines TRBV7-3 with TRBJ1-2; D is uncertain. Between the trimmed V and J ends, which lost 5 bases and 2 bases, there was a span of 9 bases. There are 13 residues in the CDR3. Germline CDR1 and CDR2: SGHTA and FQGTGA. The DNA of the CDR3 is TGTGCCAGCAGCCTAGGCCTGAACTATGGCTACACCTTC. Translating gives CASSLGLNYGYTF.

The V gene is TRBV12-3 or TRBV12-4, the J gene TRBJ1-2, with 11 nucleotides matching TRBD1. This CDR3 region has 13 residues. V shed 5 bases and J 7 bases; nucleotides not matched to a gene: 3. CDR3 residues: CASSPGQGGGYTF. DNA for the CDR3: TGTGCCAGCAGTCCGGGACAGGGGGGTGGCTACACCTTC.

In this sample, this clone turned up many times. V is TRBV6-4 and J is TRBJ2-3, with TRBD2 identical over 7 bases. Germline CDR1 and CDR2: MRHNA and SNTAGT. After removal of 6 bases from V and 3 bases from J, the junction contained 9 bases not matched to a gene. The CDR3 has 15 amino acids. The CDR3 loop is CASSKAGEVTDTQYF. In DNA, the CDR3 is TGTGCCAGCAGCAAGGCGGGAGAGGTTACAGATACGCAGTATTTT.

The rearrangement uses TRBV30 and TRBJ2-1; D not resolved. The length of the CDR3 is 11 residues. Germline V CDR1 and CDR2: GTSNPN, SVGIG (reference sequence). Between the trimmed V and J ends, which lost 0 bases and 5 bases, there was a span of 2 bases. For the CDR3, the DNA is TGTGCCTGGAGTGTAAACAATGAGCAGTTCTTC. It is translated as CAWSVNNEQFF.

With regard to this clone: Different DNA sequences within this sample yield the same CDR3. The V gene is TRBV5-1, the J gene TRBJ2-5, with unresolved D. Per the germline V gene, CDR1 is SGHRS and CDR2 is YFSETQ. The CDR3 loop spans 13 amino acids. Trimming cost V 1 base and J 1 base, with 5 bases left between them. The CDR3 DNA sequence: TGCGCCAGCAGCTTGACCCCCCAAGAGACCCAGTACTTC. Amino acid sequence: CASSLTPQETQYF. Filled out from reference TRBV5-1 and TRBJ2-5, the complete variable domain reads KAGVTQTPRYLIKTRGQQVTLSCSPISGHRSVSWYQQTPGQGLQFLFEYFSETQRNKGNFPGRFSGRQFSNSRSEMNVSTLELGDSALYLCASSLTPQETQYFGPGTRLLVL.

The gene calls are TRBV27 and TRBJ1-4, with D maybe TRBD1 (6 bases). Germline V lookup: CDR1 MNHEY, CDR2 SMNVEV (reference sequence). V lost 2 bases and J lost 7, with 11 bases in between. CDR3 length equals 14 residues. CDR3 residues: CASSLDRRGEKLFF. Written as DNA, the CDR3 is TGTGCCAGCAGTTTAGACAGGAGGGGTGAAAAACTGTTTTTT.

The CDR3 sequence is CASSPGQTSGANVLTF. CDR3 nucleotide sequence: TGCGCCAGCAGCCCCGGACAGACCTCTGGGGCCAACGTCCTGACTTTC. This sequence joins TRBV5-1 and TRBJ2-6, with D perhaps TRBD1 (6 bases). The V end was cut by 4 bases, the J end by 0 bases, with 11 bases between. The germline gives CDR1 SGHRS, CDR2 YFSETQ. The CDR3 has 16 amino acids.

This chain links TRBV2 with TRBJ1-4; D is unclear. Germline lookup yields CDR1 SNHLY and CDR2 FYNNEI. V was trimmed by 2 bases and J by 0 bases, leaving 4 bases between them. There are 14 residues in the CDR3. CDR3 DNA sequence: TGTGCCAGCAGTGAAACTGCAACTAATGAAAAACTGTTTTTT. It codes for CASSETATNEKLFF.